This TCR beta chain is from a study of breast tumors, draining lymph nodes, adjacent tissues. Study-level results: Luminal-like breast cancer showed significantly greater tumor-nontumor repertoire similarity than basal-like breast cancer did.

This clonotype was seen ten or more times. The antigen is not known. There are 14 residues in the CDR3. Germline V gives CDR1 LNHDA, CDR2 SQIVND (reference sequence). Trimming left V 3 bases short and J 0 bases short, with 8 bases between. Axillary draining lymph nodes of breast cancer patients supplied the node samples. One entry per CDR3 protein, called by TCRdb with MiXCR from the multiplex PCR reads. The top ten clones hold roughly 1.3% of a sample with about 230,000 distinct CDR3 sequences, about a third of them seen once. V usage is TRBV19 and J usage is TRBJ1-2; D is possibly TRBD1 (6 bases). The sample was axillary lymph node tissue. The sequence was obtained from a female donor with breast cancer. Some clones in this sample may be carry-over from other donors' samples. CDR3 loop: CASSMGHANYGYTF. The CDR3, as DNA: TGTGCCAGTAGTATGGGACACGCTAACTATGGCTACACCTTC.